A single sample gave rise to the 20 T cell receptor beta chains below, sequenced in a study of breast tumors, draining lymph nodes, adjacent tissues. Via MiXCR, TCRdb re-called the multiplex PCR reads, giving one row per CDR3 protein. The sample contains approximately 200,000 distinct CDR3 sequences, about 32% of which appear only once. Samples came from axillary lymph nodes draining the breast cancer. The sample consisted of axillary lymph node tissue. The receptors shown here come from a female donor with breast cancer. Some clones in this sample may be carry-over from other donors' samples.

The DNA of the CDR3 is TGTGCCAGCAGCCGCGGGACAGGGCGAGGCGAGCAGTACTTC. Amino acid sequence: CASSRGTGRGEQYF. This chain uses TRBV7-2 with TRBJ2-7, with TRBD1 matching over 9 bases. The V gene's germline CDR1 is SGHTA and CDR2 FQGNSA. V lost 5 bases to trimming and J lost 6 bases; unmatched junction nucleotides: 8. This CDR3 is 14 amino acids long. The variable domain in full, with the rest retrieved from reference TRBV7-2 and TRBJ2-7, is GAGVSQSPSNKVTEKGKDVELRCDPISGHTALYWYRQSLGQGLEFLIYFQGNSAPDKSGLPSDRFSAERTGGSVSTLTIQRTQQEDSAVYLCASSRGTGRGEQYFGPGTRLTVT.

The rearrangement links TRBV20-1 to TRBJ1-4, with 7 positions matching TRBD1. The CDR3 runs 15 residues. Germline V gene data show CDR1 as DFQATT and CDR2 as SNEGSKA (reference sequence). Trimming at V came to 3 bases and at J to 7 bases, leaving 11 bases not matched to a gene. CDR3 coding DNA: TGCAGTGCTAGGGGCACCGGGACAGTAGGTGAAAAACTGTTTTTT. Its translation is CSARGTGTVGEKLFF.

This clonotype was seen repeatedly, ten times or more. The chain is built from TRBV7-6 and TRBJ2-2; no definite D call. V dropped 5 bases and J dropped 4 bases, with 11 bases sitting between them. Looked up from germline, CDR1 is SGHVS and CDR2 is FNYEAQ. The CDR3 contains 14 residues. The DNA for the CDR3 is TGTGCCAGCAGCCTCGAAGAAGTCACCGGGGAGCTGTTTTTT. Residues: CASSLEEVTGELFF.

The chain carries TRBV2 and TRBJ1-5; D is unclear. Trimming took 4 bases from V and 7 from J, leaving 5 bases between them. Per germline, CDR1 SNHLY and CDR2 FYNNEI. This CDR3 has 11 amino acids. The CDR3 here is CASSAGQPQHF. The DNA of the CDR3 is TGTGCCAGCAGTGCGGGACAGCCCCAGCATTTT.

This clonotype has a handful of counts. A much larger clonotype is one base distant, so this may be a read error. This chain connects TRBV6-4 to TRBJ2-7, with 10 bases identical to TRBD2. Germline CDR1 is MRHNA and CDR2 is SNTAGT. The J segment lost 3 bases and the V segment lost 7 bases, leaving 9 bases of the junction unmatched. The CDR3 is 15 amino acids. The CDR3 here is CASTHSGRKNYEQYF. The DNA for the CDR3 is TGTGCCAGCACCCATAGCGGGAGGAAAAACTACGAGCAGTACTTC.

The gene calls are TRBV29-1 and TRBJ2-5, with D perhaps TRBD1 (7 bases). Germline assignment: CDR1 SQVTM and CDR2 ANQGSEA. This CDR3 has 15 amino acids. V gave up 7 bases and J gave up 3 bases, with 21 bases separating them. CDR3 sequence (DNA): TGCAGCGACGGGGGCAGGGGGATCACAAAAGAGACCCAGTACTTC. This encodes CSDGGRGITKETQYF.

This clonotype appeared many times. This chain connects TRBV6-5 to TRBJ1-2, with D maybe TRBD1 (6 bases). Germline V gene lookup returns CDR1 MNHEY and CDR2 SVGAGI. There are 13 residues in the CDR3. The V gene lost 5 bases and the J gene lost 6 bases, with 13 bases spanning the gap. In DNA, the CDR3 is TGTGCCAGCAGTCCGACAGGTTGGAATGGCTACACCTTC. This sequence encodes CASSPTGWNGYTF.

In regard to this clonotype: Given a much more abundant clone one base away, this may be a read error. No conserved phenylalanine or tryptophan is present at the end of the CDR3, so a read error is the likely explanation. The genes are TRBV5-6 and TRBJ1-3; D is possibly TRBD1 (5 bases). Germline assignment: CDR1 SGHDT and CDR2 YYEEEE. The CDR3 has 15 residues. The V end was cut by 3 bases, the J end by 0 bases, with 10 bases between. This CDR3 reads CASSWGLLSGNTIYL. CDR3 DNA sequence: TGTGCCAGCAGCTGGGGACTTCTCTCTGGAAACACCATATATCTT.

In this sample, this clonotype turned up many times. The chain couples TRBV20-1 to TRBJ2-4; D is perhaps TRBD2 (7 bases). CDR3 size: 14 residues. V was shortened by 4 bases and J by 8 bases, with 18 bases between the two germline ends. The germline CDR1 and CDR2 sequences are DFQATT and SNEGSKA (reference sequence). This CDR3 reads CSATRGGDGDIQYF. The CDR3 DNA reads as TGCAGTGCTACGAGGGGGGGGGATGGTGACATTCAGTACTTC.

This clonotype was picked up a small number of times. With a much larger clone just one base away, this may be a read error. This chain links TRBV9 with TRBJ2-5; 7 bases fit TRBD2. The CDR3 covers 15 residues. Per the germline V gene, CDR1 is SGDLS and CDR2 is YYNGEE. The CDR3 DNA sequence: TGTGCCAGCAGCGTAGTCGGGGGGTACCAAGAGACCCCGTACTTC. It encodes CASSVVGGYQETPYF.

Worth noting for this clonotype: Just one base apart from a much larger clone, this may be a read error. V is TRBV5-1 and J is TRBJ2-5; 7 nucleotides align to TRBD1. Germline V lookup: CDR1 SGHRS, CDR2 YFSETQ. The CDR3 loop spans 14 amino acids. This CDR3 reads CASSPGQPKETQCF. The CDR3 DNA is TGCGCCAGCAGTCCGGGACAGCCAAAAGAGACCCAGTGCTTC.

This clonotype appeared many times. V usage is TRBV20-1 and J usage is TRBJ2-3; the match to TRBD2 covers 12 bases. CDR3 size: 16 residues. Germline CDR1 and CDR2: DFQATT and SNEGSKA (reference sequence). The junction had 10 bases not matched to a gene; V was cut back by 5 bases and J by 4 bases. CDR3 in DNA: TGCAGTGCTCGAGGGCTAGCGGGGGGGATTGCAGATACGCAGTATTTT. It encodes CSARGLAGGIADTQYF.

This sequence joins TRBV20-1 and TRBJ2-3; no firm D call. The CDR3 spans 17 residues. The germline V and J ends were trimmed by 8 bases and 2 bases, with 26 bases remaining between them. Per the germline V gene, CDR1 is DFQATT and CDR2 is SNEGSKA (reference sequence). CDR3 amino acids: CSSRLGRAPTLTDTQYF. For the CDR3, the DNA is TGCAGTAGTCGCTTGGGCCGGGCTCCTACCCTCACAGATACGCAGTATTTT.

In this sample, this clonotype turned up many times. The CDR3 protein is CASSFDRNQPQHF. Written as DNA, the CDR3 is TGTGCCAGCAGCTTTGACAGGAATCAGCCCCAGCATTTT. The V call is TRBV5-8, the J call TRBJ1-5, with TRBD1 as a possible D gene (6 bases). This CDR3 spans 13 amino acids. CDR1 is SGHTS, CDR2 YDEGEE, per germline. The V end was cut by 2 bases, the J end by 4 bases, with 7 bases between.

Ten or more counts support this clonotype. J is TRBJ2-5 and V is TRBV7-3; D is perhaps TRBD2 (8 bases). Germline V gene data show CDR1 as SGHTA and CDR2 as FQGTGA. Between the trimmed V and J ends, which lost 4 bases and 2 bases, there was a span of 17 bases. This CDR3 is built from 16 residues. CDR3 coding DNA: TGTGCCAGCAGCTACAGGGGCGGGGGGCGGCAAGAGACCCAGTACTTC. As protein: CASSYRGGGRQETQYF.

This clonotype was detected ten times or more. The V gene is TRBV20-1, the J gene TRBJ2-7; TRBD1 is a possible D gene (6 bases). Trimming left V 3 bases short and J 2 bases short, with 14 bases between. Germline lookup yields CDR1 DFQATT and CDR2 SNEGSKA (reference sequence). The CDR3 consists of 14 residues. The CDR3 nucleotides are TGCAGTGCTAGGGGACATTCGGTCGCCTACGAGCAGTACTTC. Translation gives CSARGHSVAYEQYF.

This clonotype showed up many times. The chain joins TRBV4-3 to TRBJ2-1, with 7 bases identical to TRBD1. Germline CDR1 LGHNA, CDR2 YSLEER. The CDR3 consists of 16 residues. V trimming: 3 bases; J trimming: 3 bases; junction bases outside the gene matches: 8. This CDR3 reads CASSHVTGANYNEQFF. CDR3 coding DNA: TGCGCCAGCAGCCACGTCACAGGGGCCAACTACAATGAGCAGTTCTTC.

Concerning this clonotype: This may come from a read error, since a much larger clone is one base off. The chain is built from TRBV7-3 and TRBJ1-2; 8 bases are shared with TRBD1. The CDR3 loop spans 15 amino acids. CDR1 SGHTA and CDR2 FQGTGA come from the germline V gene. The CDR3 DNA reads TGCGCCAGCAGCCAATTCGGGACAGGACTCTATGGCTACCCCTTC. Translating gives CASSQFGTGLYGYPF.

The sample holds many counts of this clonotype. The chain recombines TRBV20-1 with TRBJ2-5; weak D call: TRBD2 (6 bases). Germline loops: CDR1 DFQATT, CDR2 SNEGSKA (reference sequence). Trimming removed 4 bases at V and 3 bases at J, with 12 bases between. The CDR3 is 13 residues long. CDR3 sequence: CSAIFLAKETQYF. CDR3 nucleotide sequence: TGCAGTGCTATCTTTCTAGCGAAAGAGACCCAGTACTTC.

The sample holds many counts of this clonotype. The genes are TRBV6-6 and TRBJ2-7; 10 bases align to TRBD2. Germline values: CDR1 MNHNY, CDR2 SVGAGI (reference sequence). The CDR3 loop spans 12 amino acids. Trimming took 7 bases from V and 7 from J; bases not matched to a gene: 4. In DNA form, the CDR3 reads TGTGCCAGCACCCTAGCGGGAGAAGAGCAGTACTTC. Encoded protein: CASTLAGEEQYF.